Below are 16 T cell receptor beta chains sequenced from a single sample in a study of cytomegalovirus exposure and HLA in healthy donors. This PCR relied on a set of 60 Vbeta primers and 13 Jbeta primers. The protocol was immunoSEQ multiplex PCR, while the TCRdb copy is restricted to in-frame clones and leaves out a portion. The sample data list more than 70,000 clones. Sequenced input: PBMCs. The receptors here all came from a woman in her fifties or sixties in good health and CMV-seronegative.

This sequence joins TRBV11-2 and TRBJ2-7, with unresolved D. Germline CDR1 is SGHAT and CDR2 is FQNNGV. This CDR3 has 14 residues. The ends were cut back, 5 bases at V and 2 bases at J, with 13 bases in the middle. The CDR3 here is CASSPRVGPYEQYF. The CDR3 nucleotides read TGTGCCAGCAGCCCCCGGGTTGGCCCCTACGAGCAGTACTTC.

The chain employs TRBV4-2 and TRBJ1-3, with a possible D match to TRBD1 (5 bases). The CDR3 covers 17 residues. Trimming shortened V by 2 bases and J by 4 bases, and 18 bases separated the two germline ends. Germline assignment: CDR1 LGHNA and CDR2 YNFKEQ. The CDR3, as DNA: TGTGCCAGCAGCCAACCGGTGCTTGGGGCTGGAGGAAACACCATATATTTT. Its translation is CASSQPVLGAGGNTIYF.

The chain employs TRBV29-1 and TRBJ2-1; D gene uncertain. The germline V gene has CDR1 SQVTM and CDR2 ANQGSEA. Trimming pared 3 bases from V and 5 bases from J, leaving 2 bases between. The CDR3 length is 10 residues. The CDR3 DNA reads as TGCAGCGTTGACGACAATGAGCAGTTCTTC. Translated: CSVDDNEQFF.

The rearrangement joins TRBV2 to TRBJ2-1, with D tentatively TRBD2 (6 bases). This CDR3 is 16 amino acids long. Between the trimmed V and J ends, which lost 2 bases and 4 bases, there was a span of 15 bases. Germline CDR1 reads SNHLY; CDR2 reads FYNNEI. The CDR3 DNA sequence: TGTGCCAGCAGTGAATGGGGCGGAGGGACGTACAATGAGCAGTTCTTC. This encodes CASSEWGGGTYNEQFF.

V and J are TRBV6-5 and TRBJ2-3, with D possibly being TRBD2 (5 bases). CDR3 length: 15 residues. Trimming took 0 bases from V and 2 from J, leaving 9 bases between them. Germline V gene data show CDR1 as MNHEY and CDR2 as SVGAGI. The CDR3 nucleotides read TGTGCCAGCAGTTACTCGACGGGAAACACAGATACGCAGTATTTT. Translation: CASSYSTGNTDTQYF.

The CDR3 is CASSFGLAGSTDTQYF. The CDR3, as DNA: TGTGCCAGCAGCTTCGGACTAGCAGGGAGCACAGATACGCAGTATTTT. The chain has TRBV7-9 and TRBJ2-3; 8 nucleotides line up with TRBD2. The junction had 5 bases not matched to a gene; V was cut back by 3 bases and J by 0 bases. The germline V gene encodes CDR1 SEHNR and CDR2 FQNEAQ (reference sequence). CDR3 length: 16 residues.

The V call is TRBV19, the J call TRBJ1-2; a possible D gene is TRBD1 (6 bases). There are 13 residues in the CDR3. Germline assignment: CDR1 LNHDA and CDR2 SQIVND (reference sequence). V lost 1 base and J 7 bases, leaving 10 bases between the germline ends. CDR3 sequence: CASSIAGERGYTF. The CDR3 coding sequence is TGTGCCAGTAGTATAGCAGGGGAGCGTGGCTACACCTTC.

V usage is TRBV28 and J usage is TRBJ2-1, with 7 positions matching TRBD1. The CDR3 contains 16 residues. From germline, CDR1 is MDHEN and CDR2 SYDVKM. Trimming at V came to 5 bases and at J to 7 bases, leaving 14 bases not matched to a gene. The CDR3 nucleotides read TGTGCCAGCAGTCCCTTAAGACAGGGCACTAGGAATGAGCAGTTCTTC. This encodes CASSPLRQGTRNEQFF.

This chain connects TRBV28 to TRBJ1-2; 10 bases are shared with TRBD1. Germline CDR1 MDHEN, CDR2 SYDVKM. The CDR3 length is 18 residues. V lost 5 bases and J lost 1; bases outside the gene matches: 13. The CDR3 region has the DNA TGTGCCAGCAGTCTCGCCGCGGACAGGGGGGACCTTAACTATGGCTACACCTTC. It is translated as CASSLAADRGDLNYGYTF.

This chain uses TRBV11-3 with TRBJ2-5; 11 bases agree with TRBD2. The ends lost 3 bases at V and 4 bases at J; junction bases unmatched: 4. Germline V CDR1 and CDR2: SGHNT, YENEEA. The CDR3 extends over 15 amino acids. Here the CDR3 reads CASSFVAGGGETQYF. The CDR3 DNA reads as TGTGCCAGCAGCTTTGTAGCGGGAGGGGGAGAGACCCAGTACTTC.

V and J are TRBV19 and TRBJ1-1; D may be TRBD1 (5 bases). The V end was cut by 8 bases, the J end by 6 bases, with 13 bases between. The CDR3 extends over 12 amino acids. In germline, CDR1 is LNHDA, CDR2 SQIVND (reference sequence). The CDR3 DNA reads as TGTGCCAGTTCAATGGGGGGTCCTGAAGCTTTCTTT. Protein product: CASSMGGPEAFF.

This chain uses TRBV21-1 with TRBJ1-1; the table's D gene call, TRBD1, was not cross checked with the DNA. TRBV21-1 corresponds to a pseudogene. The CDR3 covers 16 residues. In nucleotides, the CDR3 is TGTGCCAGCAGCAACAAACCAGGGGGCGGAAACACTGAAGCTTTCTTT. Amino acids: CASSNKPGGGNTEAFF.

The rearrangement joins TRBV10-3 to TRBJ1-1; D unresolved. The germline gives CDR1 ENHRY, CDR2 SYGVKD. With 6 bases removed from V and 7 bases from J, the gap between germline ends came to 18 bases. This CDR3 has 14 amino acids. Here the CDR3 reads CAISEGVFIIEAFF. The CDR3 DNA reads as TGTGCCATCAGCGAAGGAGTCTTTATTATTGAAGCTTTCTTT.

The genes are TRBV7-2 and TRBJ1-5; possible D gene TRBD1, 5 bases. The CDR3 has 15 residues. V shed 1 base and J shed 6 bases, with 13 bases lying between them. Germline lookup yields CDR1 SGHTA and CDR2 FQGNSA. DNA for the CDR3: TGTGCCAGCAGCTTAGAGTCAGGGTTCGGTCAGCCCCAGCATTTT. Translated: CASSLESGFGQPQHF.

J is TRBJ2-3 and V is TRBV28, with TRBD2 as a possible D gene (5 bases). Trimming left V 3 bases short and J 1 base short, with 11 bases between. The CDR3 runs to 15 residues. Germline V lookup: CDR1 MDHEN, CDR2 SYDVKM. The CDR3 nucleotides read TGTGCCAGCAGTTTCTTCGTCGGGGGCACAGATACGCAGTATTTT. Translating it yields CASSFFVGGTDTQYF.

The gene calls are TRBV10-1 and TRBJ1-1, with D possibly TRBD1 on 6 matching bases. This CDR3 contains 11 residues. The germline CDR1 and CDR2 sequences are WNHNN and SYGVQD (reference sequence). V lost 9 bases and J 8 bases, leaving 13 bases between the germline ends. The CDR3 DNA reads as TGCGCCAGTCGTAACACAGGGGAAGCTTTCTTT. It is translated as CASRNTGEAFF.